The T cell receptor (beta chain) under discussion was sequenced for a study of cytomegalovirus exposure and HLA in healthy donors. The study ran its PCR with 60 Vbeta and 13 Jbeta primers. Assay: immunoSEQ multiplex PCR; the TCRdb copy retains only in-frame clones and omits some. The sample records roughly 77,000 clones, 9.5% to 13% being singletons. The J segment lost 6 bases and the V segment lost 3 bases, leaving 4 bases of the junction unmatched. Germline CDR1 and CDR2: MDHEN and SYDVKM. The CDR3 loop spans 14 amino acids. This clone was picked up a small number of times. V usage is TRBV28 and J usage is TRBJ1-2, with TRBD1 identical over 10 bases. The origin of this receptor is a man between 60 and 70 years old in good health and CMV-seropositive. Sample: PBMCs. The DNA for the CDR3 is TGTGCCAGCAGTTTCCCCGGGACAGGGGATGGCTACACCTTC. This sequence encodes CASSFPGTGDGYTF.